This T cell receptor beta chain stems from a study of T cell repertoires in cytomegalovirus infection. Across the study: CMV epitopes used comprised recently identified HLA-C-restricted ones and well-studied HLA-B-restricted ones. Public TCR beta signatures were indicative of both CMV infection and a matching HLA type. General study results and limits: Identification of carriers of CMV plus the relevant HLA was performed using cumulative public TCR beta family frequency.

The CDR3 totals 14 residues. V gave up 2 bases and J gave up 7 bases, with 12 bases separating them. Germline CDR1 is SGHDT and CDR2 is YYEEEE. This clonotype was picked up a small number of times. Antigen: not known. A single record per CDR3 protein comes from TCRdb applying MiXCR to the reads. The sample contains roughly 920,000 distinct CDR3 sequences, roughly 30% of which appear only once. The source of this sequence is a human donor in good health (CMV status not recorded). Some clones in this sample may be carry-over from other donors' samples. The specimen was cultured CD8+ T cells from PBMCs, collected from culture after CMV antigen stimulation. The rearrangement uses TRBV5-6 and TRBJ2-2, with D possibly TRBD2 on 6 matching bases. Written as DNA, the CDR3 is TGTGCCAGCAGCTTATCTGGGGGACTCGGGGAGCTGTTTTTT. This translates into CASSLSGGLGELFF. Filled out from reference TRBV5-6 and TRBJ2-2, the complete variable domain reads DAGVTQSPTHLIKTRGQQVTLRCSPKSGHDTVSWYQQALGQGPQFIFQYYEEEERQRGNFPDRFSGHQFPNYSSELNVNALLLGDSALYLCASSLSGGLGELFFGEGSRLTVL.